Listed below are T cell receptor beta chains from one sample, sequenced in a study of cytomegalovirus exposure and HLA in healthy donors. Sequencing used immunoSEQ multiplex PCR; TCRdb keeps in-frame clones, though not all of them. The table has over 150,000 clones, 82% seen once. The sample taken for sequencing was PBMCs. These receptors came from a boy younger than 10 in good health and CMV-seronegative. Each CDR3 is given with its conserved first and last residue. The D gene is left open where the match is weak. Size tells how often a clone was seen (once, few, many) or the class of an expanded clone, and some rows leave it out.

CDR3 protein,CDR3 DNA,clone size,D gene,J gene,V gene
CASSLDWGLEVGTDTQYF,TGTGCCAGCAGCTTAGATTGGGGGCTAGAGGTCGGCACAGATACGCAGTATTTT,-,-,TRBJ2-3,TRBV11-2
CASSLYGGFAGANVLTF,TGTGCCAGCAGCTTATACGGGGGATTCGCTGGGGCCAACGTCCTGACTTTC,-,-,TRBJ2-6,TRBV7-2
CASTDRGRTEAFF,TGTGCCAGTACTGACAGGGGTCGGACTGAAGCTTTCTTT,once,TRBD1,TRBJ1-1,TRBV19
CASSHPGGAVYF,TGTGCCAGCAGTCACCCCGGCGGAGCGGTTTACTTC,-,-,TRBJ2-7,TRBV7-2
CASSKPSEGCQGVNTEAFF,TGTGCCAGCAGCAAACCTTCGGAGGGGTGCCAGGGGGTGAACACTGAAGCTTTCTTT,-,-,TRBJ1-1,TRBV21-1
CASRVGGNEQYF,TGTGCCAGCAGGGTAGGGGGTAACGAGCAGTACTTC,-,-,TRBJ2-7,TRBV27
CASSIRRSNQPQHF,TGTGCCAGTAGTATCAGGCGTAGCAATCAGCCCCAGCATTTT,-,-,TRBJ1-5,TRBV19
CAIGDSYEQYF,TGTGCCATCGGGGACAGCTACGAGCAGTACTTC,-,TRBD1,TRBJ2-7,TRBV10-3
CASRRDSYSPLHF,TGTGCCAGCAGACGGGACAGCTATTCACCCCTCCACTTT,once,TRBD1,TRBJ1-6,TRBV6-1
CASSLGGTGSYEQYF,TGTGCCAGCAGCTTAGGGGGGACAGGGTCGTACGAGCAGTACTTC,-,TRBD1,TRBJ2-7,TRBV7-2
CASSSHRGESYNSPLHF,TGCGCCAGCAGCTCCCACAGGGGTGAATCCTATAATTCACCCCTCCACTTT,-,TRBD1,TRBJ1-6,TRBV5-1
CASSDYTPGYTF,TGTGCCAGCAGTGACTATACACCGGGCTACACCTTC,few,-,TRBJ1-2,TRBV6-4